Below are 31 T cell receptor beta chains sequenced from a single sample in a study of OX40 agonist ivuxolimab in advanced cancers. Assay: immunoSEQ multiplex PCR; the TCRdb copy retains only in-frame clones and omits some. Among around 74,000 clones, 80% to 90% were seen once, and the ten largest hold around 5.1%. Here the sequenced sample was CD4+ or CD8+ T cells sorted from blood, taken in a trial of the OX40 agonist ivuxolimab. These receptors came from an adult with an advanced solid tumor such as melanoma, head and neck, liver or kidney cancer.

This chain connects TRBV9 to TRBJ2-1; 13 bases are a match to TRBD2. The CDR3 totals 15 residues. CDR1 is SGDLS, CDR2 YYNGEE, per germline. The junction had 3 bases not matched to a gene; V was cut back by 4 bases and J by 5 bases. CDR3 region: CASSLGLAGHNEQFF. DNA of the CDR3: TGTGCCAGCAGCTTGGGACTAGCGGGGCACAATGAGCAGTTCTTC.

This clone was observed a few times. The CDR3 is CASSLRTSGISEQYF. The CDR3 DNA reads TGTGCCAGCAGTTTAAGGACTAGCGGGATAAGTGAGCAGTACTTC. This sequence joins TRBV5-8 and TRBJ2-7; 12 bases line up with TRBD2. Germline CDR1 reads SGHTS; CDR2 reads YDEGEE. J lost 7 bases, V lost 5 bases, and 10 bases had no gene match. CDR3 length: 15 residues.

The genes are TRBV7-9 and TRBJ2-5; TRBD1 aligns across 9 bases. The CDR3 length is 15 residues. Germline V gene lookup returns CDR1 SEHNR and CDR2 FQNEAQ (reference sequence). Losses at the gene ends were 3 bases for V and 11 bases for J; bases not matched to a gene: 13. CDR3 bases: TGTGCCAGCAGCTTCGGGACAGGGATCTCGGGAGAGCAGTACTTC. It translates to CASSFGTGISGEQYF.

This CDR3 reads CAISDSRGHGYTF. The CDR3 DNA sequence: TGTGCCATCAGTGACTCAAGGGGGCATGGCTACACCTTC. V usage is TRBV10-3 and J usage is TRBJ1-2; TRBD1 matches at 7 bases. CDR1 is ENHRY and CDR2 is SYGVKD in the germline V gene. J gave up 6 bases and V 3 bases, and 4 bases lay outside the gene matches. This CDR3 spans 13 amino acids.

The V call is TRBV6-1, the J call TRBJ1-6; D might be TRBD1 (5 bases). Germline V gives CDR1 MNHNS, CDR2 SASEGT. With 6 bases removed from V and 2 bases from J, the gap between germline ends came to 11 bases. The CDR3 consists of 15 residues. In DNA form, the CDR3 reads TGTGCCAGCAGGGATCCGGGACCCTATAATTCACCCCTCCACTTT. Translated: CASRDPGPYNSPLHF.

The chain links TRBV5-8 to TRBJ1-4; 8 positions match TRBD1. This CDR3 is 14 amino acids long. CDR1 is SGHTS and CDR2 is YDEGEE in the germline V gene. J gave up 8 bases and V 4 bases, and 7 bases lay outside the gene matches. The CDR3 loop is CASSVGQGREKLFF. The CDR3, as DNA: TGTGCCAGCAGCGTCGGACAGGGACGCGAAAAACTGTTTTTT. Full variable domain (remainder filled in from reference TRBV5-8 and TRBJ1-4): EAGVTQSPTHLIKTRGQQATLRCSPISGHTSVYWYQQALGLGLQFLLWYDEGEERNRGNFPPRFSGRQFPNYSSELNVNALELEDSALYLCASSVGQGREKLFFGSGTQLSVL.

The CDR3 loop reads CASSPLGPGGMNTEAFF. In DNA form, the CDR3 reads TGTGCCAGCTCACCATTGGGTCCGGGGGGAATGAACACTGAAGCTTTCTTT. The V gene is TRBV18, the J gene TRBJ1-1; possibly TRBD1 for D (5 bases). Germline-derived CDR1 and CDR2 are KGHSH and LQKENI. V lost 2 bases and J lost 0, with 16 bases in between. The CDR3 runs 17 residues.

The chain recombines TRBV11-2 with TRBJ2-7, with D unresolved. The V end was cut by 3 bases, the J end by 2 bases, with 14 bases between. Germline-derived CDR1 and CDR2 are SGHAT and FQNNGV. The CDR3 sequence is 15 residues long. CDR3 amino acids: CASSFEPGQTYEQYF. CDR3 DNA sequence: TGTGCCAGCAGCTTTGAACCAGGCCAGACCTACGAGCAGTACTTC.

V and J are TRBV12-5 and TRBJ2-2, with TRBD1 identical over 9 bases. CDR1 LGHNT and CDR2 FRNRAP come from the germline V gene. The length of the CDR3 is 15 residues. V trimming: 1 base; J trimming: 7 bases; junction bases outside the gene matches: 4. The CDR3 loop reads CASGLGQGGFGELFF. CDR3 DNA: TGTGCTAGTGGTTTGGGACAGGGGGGTTTCGGGGAGCTGTTTTTT.

This chain joins TRBV5-4 and TRBJ2-1; no clear D. This CDR3 comprises 14 residues. Trimming took off 2 bases at V and 6 bases at J, with 12 bases between the two ends. Germline V CDR1 and CDR2: SGHNT, YYREEE (reference sequence). CDR3 coding DNA: TGTGCCAGCAGCTTACAAGGAGTCGGCAATGAGCAGTTCTTC. Translation: CASSLQGVGNEQFF.

In its sample, this clone was seen once. CDR3 sequence (DNA): TGTGCCAGCAGCCTTCTAACTTCAGTGAACACTGAAGCTTTCTTT. Its protein product is CASSLLTSVNTEAFF. V usage is TRBV6-5 and J usage is TRBJ1-1, with D uncertain. Germline V gene lookup returns CDR1 MNHEY and CDR2 SVGAGI. The ends were cut back, 6 bases at V and 0 bases at J, with 14 bases in the middle. The length of the CDR3 is 15 residues.

The chain combines TRBV2 with TRBJ1-6; 9 bases line up with TRBD1. The CDR3 length is 14 residues. The V and J ends lost 5 bases and 9 bases, in that order; junction bases with no gene match: 5. Looked up from germline, CDR1 is SNHLY and CDR2 is FYNNEI. The CDR3 coding sequence is TGTGCCAGCAGTACGGACAGGGGTACTTCACCCCTCCACTTT. Amino acids: CASSTDRGTSPLHF. The whole variable domain, remainder taken from reference TRBV2 and TRBJ1-6, is EPEVTQTPSHQVTQMGQEVILRCVPISNHLYFYWYRQILGQKVEFLVSFYNNEISEKSEIFDDQFSVERPDGSNFTLKIRSTKLEDSAMYFCASSTDRGTSPLHFGNGTRLTVT.

The chain uses TRBV4-1 and TRBJ2-3, with D uncertain. The CDR3 has 14 amino acids. Germline CDR1 MGHRA, CDR2 YSYEKL. Between the trimmed V and J ends, which lost 4 bases and 3 bases, there was a span of 11 bases. The CDR3 DNA reads as TGCGCCAGCAGCCCGGACGGCTTAACAGATACGCAGTATTTT. Amino acids: CASSPDGLTDTQYF.

The chain carries TRBV6-5 and TRBJ2-7, with TRBD2 as a possible D gene (5 bases). Germline V gives CDR1 MNHEY, CDR2 SVGAGI. The CDR3 is 15 residues long. V lost 2 bases and J lost 2, with 13 bases in between. The CDR3 sequence is CASSYGGITAYEQYF. The CDR3 DNA sequence: TGTGCCAGCAGTTACGGAGGCATCACAGCCTACGAGCAGTACTTC.

The sample holds a few counts of this clone. This chain joins TRBV2 and TRBJ1-3; no clear D. The germline CDR1 and CDR2 sequences are SNHLY and FYNNEI. CDR3 length: 13 residues. V was pared by 7 bases and J by 0 bases, with 7 bases between. CDR3 protein: CASTIHSGNTIYF. As DNA, the CDR3 is TGTGCCAGCACGATCCACTCTGGAAACACCATATATTTT.

This clone has just one count. The chain couples TRBV7-3 to TRBJ2-7; TRBD2 agrees at 8 bases. J lost 1 base, V lost 5 bases, and 19 bases had no gene match. CDR1 is SGHTA and CDR2 is FQGTGA in the germline V gene. The length of the CDR3 is 19 residues. The CDR3 protein is CASSPGCSGKRIRSYEQYF. The CDR3 nucleotides read TGTGCCAGCAGCCCCGGATGTAGCGGGAAGCGCATCCGGTCCTACGAGCAGTACTTC.

The chain uses TRBV11-1 and TRBJ1-2; D is perhaps TRBD1 (6 bases). The CDR3 contains 12 residues. Trimming pared 5 bases from V and 2 bases from J, leaving 6 bases between. Germline V gene sequence: CDR1 SGHAT, CDR2 FQDESV (reference sequence). The CDR3: CASSDRNYGYTF. Written as DNA, the CDR3 is TGTGCCAGCAGCGACAGGAACTATGGCTACACCTTC.

This clone was observed a few times. The chain links TRBV19 to TRBJ2-6; TRBD1 aligns across 8 bases. The CDR3 contains 17 residues. V dropped 4 bases and J dropped 0; count of bases not matched to a gene: 5. Germline lookup yields CDR1 LNHDA and CDR2 SQIVND (reference sequence). DNA for the CDR3: TGTGCCAGTAGTAGCGGGACAGGCGTCTCTGGGGCCAACGTCCTGACTTTC. Its translation: CASSSGTGVSGANVLTF.

The chain carries TRBV5-1 and TRBJ2-1; TRBD2 might be the D (6 bases). V lost 0 bases and J 0 bases, leaving 7 bases between the germline ends. Per the germline V gene, CDR1 is SGHRS and CDR2 is YFSETQ. This CDR3 has 15 residues. DNA for the CDR3: TGCGCCAGCAGCTTGGCGGGAGTCTCCTACAATGAGCAGTTCTTC. It specifies CASSLAGVSYNEQFF.

The chain has TRBV21-1 and TRBJ1-3. TRBV21-1 is noted as a pseudogene. CDR3 length: 12 residues. This CDR3 reads CASTKGGDTIYF. The CDR3 DNA reads TGTGCCAGCACTAAGGGGGGGGACACCATATATTTT.

This sequence joins TRBV7-8 and TRBJ2-3; 9 positions match TRBD2. This CDR3 is built from 14 residues. With 8 bases clipped from V and 0 bases from J, the junction kept 3 bases outside the gene matches. From germline, CDR1 is SGHVS and CDR2 FQNEAQ. The CDR3 sequence: CASLAGESTDTQYF. As DNA, the CDR3 is TGTGCCAGCTTAGCGGGAGAGAGCACAGATACGCAGTATTTT. Combining the CDR3 with reference TRBV7-8 and TRBJ2-3 gives the whole variable domain GAGVSQSPRYKVAKRGQDVALRCDPISGHVSLFWYQQALGQGPEFLTYFQNEAQLDKSGLPSDRFFAERPEGSVSTLKIQRTQQEDSAVYLCASLAGESTDTQYFGPGTRLTVL.

V is TRBV18 and J is TRBJ1-4; 8 bases are shared with TRBD1. The CDR3 is 14 amino acids. Germline lookup yields CDR1 KGHSH and CDR2 LQKENI. V was pared by 4 bases and J by 7 bases, with 5 bases of the junction left unmatched. DNA for the CDR3: TGTGCCAGCTCACGTACGGACAGGGCTGAAAAACTGTTTTTT. Translated, it gives CASSRTDRAEKLFF.

The chain couples TRBV6-5 to TRBJ2-5; 9 nucleotides line up with TRBD1. Matching the DNA end better, TRBJ2-7 makes the J call doubtful. CDR3 size: 14 residues. Germline CDR1 and CDR2: MNHEY and SVGAGI. For the CDR3, the DNA is TGTGCCAGCAGCCAACAGGGGGCGGGGTACGAGCAGTACTTC. Its protein is CASSQQGAGYEQYF.

The chain combines TRBV11-3 with TRBJ2-1; 7 nucleotides align to TRBD2. This CDR3 is built from 14 residues. The germline V gene has CDR1 SGHNT and CDR2 YENEEA. Germline trimming cut 2 bases from V and 5 bases from J; bases unmatched to any gene: 3. CDR3 bases: TGTGCCAGCAGCTTAACGGGGGGTAACAATGAGCAGTTCTTC. Its translation: CASSLTGGNNEQFF.

The V call is TRBV27, the J call TRBJ1-1; D unresolved. V was cut by 4 bases and J by 0 bases, with 6 bases left in between. The CDR3 is made up of 13 amino acids. Germline V gives CDR1 MNHEY, CDR2 SMNVEV (reference sequence). The CDR3 sequence: CASSWGLNTEAFF. The CDR3 bases are TGTGCCAGCAGTTGGGGTTTGAACACTGAAGCTTTCTTT.

The gene calls are TRBV2 and TRBJ1-1, with TRBD1 matching 9 bases. In germline, CDR1 is SNHLY, CDR2 FYNNEI. Unmatched junction bases numbered 8, after V lost 2 bases and J lost 1 base. The CDR3 spans 17 residues. The chain's CDR3 is CASSEWGQGVWNTEAFF. The CDR3 DNA reads as TGTGCCAGCAGTGAATGGGGACAGGGAGTTTGGAACACTGAAGCTTTCTTT. The entire variable domain, with the rest obtained from reference TRBV2 and TRBJ1-1, is as follows: EPEVTQTPSHQVTQMGQEVILRCVPISNHLYFYWYRQILGQKVEFLVSFYNNEISEKSEIFDDQFSVERPDGSNFTLKIRSTKLEDSAMYFCASSEWGQGVWNTEAFFGQGTRLTVV.

V gene TRBV4-3 combines with J gene TRBJ2-6, with D uncertain. V was cut by 1 base and J by 4 bases, with 8 bases left in between. Germline CDR1 reads LGHNA; CDR2 reads YSLEER. The CDR3 contains 15 residues. CDR3 DNA sequence: TGCGCCAGCAGCCAAGTCTCGGTGGGGGCCAACGTCCTGACTTTC. Protein: CASSQVSVGANVLTF.

V is TRBV30 and J is TRBJ2-1; perhaps D is TRBD1 or TRBD2 (5 bases each). This CDR3 comprises 17 residues. Deletions cut 1 base from V and 6 bases from J, with 22 bases between. Germline V CDR1 and CDR2: GTSNPN, SVGIG (reference sequence). The CDR3 loop reads CAWSDFIEGLRGNEQFF. The CDR3 nucleotides read TGTGCCTGGAGTGACTTCATTGAGGGGTTACGGGGCAATGAGCAGTTCTTC.

The chain's CDR3 is CASRDRTANTEAFF. The CDR3 DNA is TGTGCCAGCAGGGATCGGACAGCGAACACTGAAGCTTTCTTT. The chain uses TRBV2 and TRBJ1-1; possible D gene TRBD1, 6 bases. CDR3 size: 14 residues. CDR1 and CDR2 from the germline V gene are SNHLY and FYNNEI. The V and J ends lost 6 bases and 1 base respectively, with 12 bases between them. Supplemented by reference TRBV2 and TRBJ1-1, the full variable domain reads EPEVTQTPSHQVTQMGQEVILRCVPISNHLYFYWYRQILGQKVEFLVSFYNNEISEKSEIFDDQFSVERPDGSNFTLKIRSTKLEDSAMYFCASRDRTANTEAFFGQGTRLTVV.

The chain combines TRBV28 with TRBJ1-6, with TRBD1 as a possible D gene (5 bases). The V end was cut by 7 bases, the J end by 10 bases, with 17 bases between. The CDR3 is 14 amino acids. The germline V gene encodes CDR1 MDHEN and CDR2 SYDVKM. The CDR3 DNA follows: TGTGCCAGCACCCTGGGGGGGGGAGGATCACCCCTCCACTTT. Amino acid sequence: CASTLGGGGSPLHF.

The V and J genes are TRBV15 and TRBJ1-5; perhaps TRBD1 as D (6 bases). The germline CDR1 and CDR2 sequences are LNHNV and YYDKDF (reference sequence). The germline V and J ends were trimmed by 2 bases and 1 base, with 9 bases remaining between them. The CDR3 length is 15 residues. The CDR3 region is CATSRLQGSNQPQHF. For the CDR3, the DNA is TGTGCCACCAGCAGACTACAGGGAAGCAATCAGCCCCAGCATTTT.